The 20 T cell receptor beta chains in this list originate from one sample, sequenced in a study of regulatory T cells in long-lasting Graves disease (dated by TCRdb to the early 2020s). The sample's time point label is to be understood as: newly diagnosed GD, antithyroid drugs for less than 3 months. For both TCR sequencing and RNA sequencing, RNA was extracted from PBMCs in TRIzol. Library preparation used multiplex PCR. Reads for this sample came from an Illumina HiSeq 4000. CDR3 regions were amplified by Arm-PCR with iRepertoire HTBI primers to construct TCR beta libraries. TCRdb handled the public reads itself, with Q25 trimming in fastp and clone calling in MiXCR, and kept productive beta chains. When rows share a CDR3 protein, they turn into one entry using the most common DNA and genes. For this sample the table gives roughly 560,000 distinct CDR3 sequences, of which about 15% were detected only once. The ten largest make up 25% of the sample.

These records were also assigned to another study, of T cells in Graves' hyperthyroidism and ophthalmopathy.

Sequenced material: peripheral blood mononuclear cells (PBMCs), taken at new diagnosis, from a patient treated with antithyroid drugs. The receptors shown here come from a woman aged 35-65 years with Graves disease. Donor details come from another sample of the same person, matched by shared clones.

This clonotype appeared a few times. Possible read error: a much larger clone is one base away. This chain links TRBV11-2 with TRBJ2-5; 12 bases line up with TRBD2. The J call may be mistaken, given a closer DNA end match to TRBJ2-1. Germline V lookup: CDR1 SGHAT, CDR2 FQNNGV. CDR3 size: 15 residues. CDR3 region: CASSFRLAGVNEQFF. The CDR3 bases are TGTGCCAGCAGCTTCAGACTAGCGGGGGTCAATGAGCAGTTCTTC.

This clonotype was seen ten or more times. The rearrangement joins TRBV15 to TRBJ1-3, with D perhaps matching TRBD1 (6 bases). The V and J ends lost 0 bases and 0 bases respectively, with 12 bases between them. CDR1 is LNHNV, CDR2 YYDKDF, per germline (reference sequence). The CDR3 runs to 17 residues. CDR3 residues: CATSRETGPLSGNTIYF. CDR3 coding DNA: TGTGCCACCAGCAGAGAGACAGGCCCACTCTCTGGAAACACCATATATTTT.

There are many counts of this clonotype. The J gene is TRBJ1-5, the V gene TRBV12-3 or TRBV12-4, with D perhaps matching TRBD1 (6 bases). Trimming pared 4 bases from V and 2 bases from J, leaving 9 bases between. This CDR3 is built from 14 residues. The CDR3 region has the DNA TGTGCCAGCAGTTGGACAGTGGGCAATCAGCCCCAGCATTTT. Encoded protein: CASSWTVGNQPQHF.

This clonotype was picked up one time. The chain couples TRBV2 to TRBJ1-1, with unresolved D. Trimming removed 0 bases from V and 5 bases from J, with 10 bases in between. Germline loops: CDR1 SNHLY, CDR2 FYNNEI. The CDR3 is 14 residues long. The CDR3 spells CASSEAEGRTEAFF. CDR3 sequence (DNA): TGTGCCAGCAGTGAAGCGGAGGGTAGAACTGAAGCTTTCTTT.

The chain combines TRBV20-1 with TRBJ2-5; D gene unclear. Deletions cut 0 bases from V and 4 bases from J, with 3 bases between. Germline V lookup: CDR1 DFQATT, CDR2 SNEGSKA (reference sequence). The length of the CDR3 is 11 residues. CDR3 bases: TGCAGTGCTAGAGACCTAGAGACCCAGTACTTC. Protein: CSARDLETQYF.

This clonotype was counted between two and nine times. This chain uses TRBV18 with TRBJ1-3, with 7 bases identical to TRBD1. CDR3 length equals 16 residues. The germline V gene has CDR1 KGHSH and CDR2 LQKENI. J gave up 0 bases and V 4 bases, and 6 bases lay outside the gene matches. CDR3: CASSQGTASSGNTIYF. CDR3 DNA: TGTGCCAGCTCACAAGGGACAGCGAGCTCTGGAAACACCATATATTTT. The full variable domain, with the rest looked up from reference TRBV18 and TRBJ1-3, is NAGVMQNPRHLVRRRGQEARLRCSPMKGHSHVYWYRQLPEEGLKFMVYLQKENIIDESGMPKERFSAEFPKEGPSILRIQQVVRGDSAAYFCASSQGTASSGNTIYFGEGSWLTVV.

This clonotype was seen a few times. V is TRBV11-3 and J is TRBJ2-3, with 11 nucleotides matching TRBD2. Germline CDR1 reads SGHNT; CDR2 reads YENEEA. J lost 6 bases, V lost 5 bases, and 10 bases had no gene match. The CDR3 runs 16 residues. DNA for the CDR3: TGTGCCAGCAGCCGCGGACTAGCGGGCTCGGGGGATACGCAGTATTTT. Translated, it gives CASSRGLAGSGDTQYF.

This chain links TRBV6-2 or TRBV6-3 with TRBJ2-7; D is possibly TRBD2 (6 bases). The germline V gene has CDR1 MNHEY and CDR2 SVGEGT. This CDR3 has 15 residues. The V gene lost 5 bases and the J gene lost 2 bases, with 16 bases spanning the gap. CDR3 protein: CASSKGEARAYEQYF. CDR3 DNA: TGTGCCAGCAGTAAAGGGGAGGCAAGAGCCTACGAGCAGTACTTC.

The sample holds many counts of this clonotype. The chain links TRBV5-1 to TRBJ2-1; 9 bases match TRBD1. J gave up 5 bases and V 4 bases, and 19 bases lay outside the gene matches. This CDR3 is built from 19 residues. CDR1 and CDR2 from the germline V gene are SGHRS and YFSETQ. Here the CDR3 DNA reads TGCGCCAGCAGCGTATTATCCGGGACAGGGAGACCGGATAACAATGAGCAGTTCTTC. Amino acids: CASSVLSGTGRPDNNEQFF.

There are many counts of this clonotype. The chain carries TRBV2 and TRBJ2-1; D assignment may be TRBD1 or TRBD2 (5 bases each). This CDR3 region has 15 residues. Germline CDR1 is SNHLY and CDR2 is FYNNEI. V shed 6 bases and J shed 2 bases, with 14 bases lying between them. CDR3 residues: CASSVEGSTYNEQFF. The CDR3 DNA reads TGTGCCAGCAGCGTAGAGGGGTCAACCTACAATGAGCAGTTCTTC. Together with reference TRBV2 and TRBJ2-1, the CDR3 gives the full variable domain: EPEVTQTPSHQVTQMGQEVILRCVPISNHLYFYWYRQILGQKVEFLVSFYNNEISEKSEIFDDQFSVERPDGSNFTLKIRSTKLEDSAMYFCASSVEGSTYNEQFFGPGTRLTVL.

J is TRBJ1-1 and V is TRBV3-1, with 7 bases aligning to TRBD1. V lost 5 bases to trimming and J lost 5 bases; unmatched junction nucleotides: 14. CDR3 length: 16 residues. Looked up from germline, CDR1 is LGHDT and CDR2 is YNNKEL (reference sequence). The CDR3 is CASSAQGPEGGTEAFF. The CDR3 region has the DNA TGTGCCAGCAGCGCACAGGGGCCCGAGGGGGGGACTGAAGCTTTCTTT.

The chain combines TRBV7-9 with TRBJ1-1; D is unresolved. The CDR3 contains 14 residues. Germline V lookup: CDR1 SEHNR, CDR2 FQNEAQ (reference sequence). Trimming stripped 5 bases from V and 5 bases from J, with 15 bases between. This CDR3 is CASSLKRVGTEAFF. The CDR3 nucleotides read TGTGCCAGCAGCCTGAAACGAGTGGGGACTGAAGCTTTCTTT.

This clonotype was seen a few times. The chain links TRBV6-1 to TRBJ1-1; no clear D gene. Trimming removed 6 bases from V and 1 base from J, with 12 bases in between. The germline V gene encodes CDR1 MNHNS and CDR2 SASEGT. The CDR3 consists of 14 residues. This chain's CDR3 is CASSRIPGNTEAFF. In nucleotides, the CDR3 is TGTGCCAGCAGCCGTATCCCTGGGAACACTGAAGCTTTCTTT.

This clonotype was counted ten times or more. The V call is TRBV28, the J call TRBJ1-2; D gene ambiguous. The CDR3 sequence is 13 residues long. CDR1 and CDR2 from the germline V gene are MDHEN and SYDVKM. Trimming left V 8 bases short and J 4 bases short, with 14 bases between. The CDR3 bases are TGTGCCAGCGCCCCGCAGGCTAGCTATGGCTACACCTTC. Its translation is CASAPQASYGYTF.

The J gene is TRBJ1-1, the V gene TRBV6-5; unclear D gene. Trimming removed 4 bases from V and 0 bases from J, with 12 bases in between. In germline, CDR1 is MNHEY, CDR2 SVGAGI. CDR3 length: 15 residues. CDR3 in amino acids: CASSLSSAMNTEAFF. CDR3 nucleotide sequence: TGTGCCAGCAGTTTGTCCTCGGCCATGAACACTGAAGCTTTCTTT.

Only a few counts were recorded for this clonotype. The chain links TRBV19 to TRBJ2-5, with D perhaps matching TRBD1 (6 bases). Trimming took off 9 bases at V and 5 bases at J, with 19 bases between the two ends. Germline loops: CDR1 LNHDA, CDR2 SQIVND (reference sequence). CDR3 size: 14 residues. In nucleotides, the CDR3 is TGTGCCAGCACCCCCCGAGACAGGCGTGAGACCCAGTACTTC. Protein sequence: CASTPRDRRETQYF.

This clonotype was counted many times. The CDR3 DNA reads as TGTGCCAGCAGCCCGGGGGGCCACTCAACTTCACCCCTCCACTTT. Protein sequence: CASSPGGHSTSPLHF. The chain recombines TRBV3-1 with TRBJ1-6; D might be TRBD1 (6 bases). The germline V gene has CDR1 LGHDT and CDR2 YNNKEL (reference sequence). V lost 4 bases, J lost 9 bases, and 16 bases lay in between. The CDR3 is 15 residues long. The complete variable domain, with remaining parts taken from reference TRBV3-1 and TRBJ1-6, reads DTAVSQTPKYLVTQMGNDKSIKCEQNLGHDTMYWYKQDSKKFLKIMFSYNNKELIINETVPNRFSPKSPDKAHLNLHINSLELGDSAVYFCASSPGGHSTSPLHFGNGTRLTVT.

This clonotype was counted many times. This sequence joins TRBV5-1 and TRBJ2-1, with a possible D match to TRBD2 (7 bases). The CDR3 extends over 20 amino acids. Trimming took off 2 bases at V and 3 bases at J, with 27 bases between the two ends. Germline V lookup: CDR1 SGHRS, CDR2 YFSETQ. The CDR3, as DNA: TGCGCCAGCAGCTTTGGAAGGGCGGGGGCTACGGTGGGGCACTACAATGAGCAGTTCTTC. Translation gives CASSFGRAGATVGHYNEQFF.

This clonotype came up a few times. The chain carries TRBV20-1 and TRBJ2-3, with D tentatively TRBD2 (6 bases). V lost 0 bases, J lost 1 base, and 14 bases lay in between. The CDR3 runs to 16 residues. Germline assignment: CDR1 DFQATT and CDR2 SNEGSKA (reference sequence). CDR3 region: CSARDNFGEGTDTQYF. As DNA, the CDR3 is TGCAGTGCTAGAGATAACTTCGGGGAGGGCACAGATACGCAGTATTTT.

This clonotype was counted between two and nine times. The chain has TRBV10-3 and TRBJ1-1, with unresolved D. V was shortened by 4 bases and J by 5 bases, with 5 bases between the two germline ends. CDR1 ENHRY and CDR2 SYGVKD come from the germline V gene. The CDR3 totals 11 residues. The CDR3 nucleotides read TGTGCCATCAGTGGGACGACTGAAGCTTTCTTT. Protein: CAISGTTEAFF.